This TCR beta chain stems from a study of blood T cell repertoires in COVID-19. Study context: Sample material is recorded as cDNA or gDNA derived from T cells, B-cell-depleted T cells, or PBMCs.

This CDR3 contains 14 residues. Trimming removed 7 bases from V and 4 bases from J, with 16 bases in between. Looked up from germline, CDR1 is LNHDA and CDR2 is SQIVND (reference sequence). How the authors handled the data: Amplification from reference gene primers served as the basis for estimated nucleated cell counts. The method was immunoSEQ multiplex PCR; TCRdb's version includes in-frame clones alone and lacks a portion of them. The DNA was the basis for D and trimming; V, J and clone size are from that table. Here the sample spans 250,000 to 300,000 clones, more than 80% being singletons. Seattle researchers signed up patients amid active infection and tracked them longitudinally.

This TCR was recovered from a woman in her fifties or sixties with COVID-19, enrolled during active disease. J is TRBJ1-2 and V is TRBV19; D possibly corresponds to TRBD1 (5 bases). The sequencing input was peripheral blood. The CDR3 sequence: CASTYGGLIYGYTF. The CDR3 region has the DNA TGTGCCAGTACTTATGGGGGACTAATCTATGGCTACACCTTC.